These T cell receptor beta chains were read from a single sample in a study of OX40 agonist ivuxolimab in advanced cancers. Assay used: immunoSEQ multiplex PCR; TCRdb lists only in-frame clones, some missing. The sample holds some 19,000 clones, approximately 81% seen once. Sequenced material: CD4+ or CD8+ T cells sorted from blood, taken in a trial of the OX40 agonist ivuxolimab. The receptor source for this set is an adult with an advanced solid tumor such as melanoma, head and neck, liver or kidney cancer. Both conserved end residues are trimmed from each CDR3.

v_call | cdr3_aa
TRBV7-2 | ASSLAIWASGANVLT
TRBV5-6 | ASSEWVPQGRNTGELF
TRBV28 | ASSYGTGENQPQH
TRBV9 | ASSPSHSGANVLT
TRBV9 | ASSIHGDPERNEQF
TRBV6-5 | ASHSLNEQF
TRBV7-8 | ASSFGGSAEAF
TRBV5-1 | ASSGGDTQY
TRBV5-4 | ASSPRGASDTQY
TRBV2 | ASSEWPGDNSPLH
TRBV30 | AWSLGRGPIYT
TRBV7-8 | ASQSLGGELF
TRBV5-4 | ASSFRDGGGSSPLH
TRBV12-5 | ASGLVRSSGTTDTQY
TRBV6-4 | ASSRTVGTEAF
TRBV19 | ASSMASGLYNEQF
TRBV7-9 | ASSPVGREQF
TRBV6-4 | ASSLGPAHNSPLH
TRBV18 | ASSARRDGTGELF
TRBV6-1 | ASSGGFWETQY
TRBV4-1 | ASSQSDRGGHQPQH
TRBV5-1 | ASSYSGNADTQY
TRBV9 | ASSGPGQGTNTGELF
TRBV4-1 | ASSQDPASGNTIY
TRBV19 | ASSMFSGQGNYGYT
TRBV7-9 | ASSLVSNYNEQF
TRBV28 | ASSDPGLLNEQF
TRBV20-1 | SGTLGSEAF